The rows below give T cell receptor beta chains drawn from one sample of a study of blood T cell repertoires in COVID-19. Profiling relied on immunoSEQ multiplex PCR, and the TCRdb table lists in-frame clones only, not all of them. The sample has approximately 300,000 clones, about 90% seen once. Sample: PBMCs or T cells enriched from blood (not recorded which). All receptors come from a woman aged 25-40 years who had recovered from COVID-19. The CDR3 runs from the conserved cysteine through the conserved F or W. The D gene is left open where the match is weak. Size is omitted from some rows. Given values are once, few, many or a class for expanded clones.

.	TRBV18	14	.	TRBJ1-2	TGTGCCAGCTCACCCCCTACAGGTTCTTGGGGCTACACCTTC	CASSPPTGSWGYTF
.	TRBV10-2	16	.	TRBJ1-1	TGCGCCAGCATGGAGGAACTGGACAGCTTGAACACTGAAGCTTTCTTT	CASMEELDSLNTEAFF
once	TRBV4-1	18	TRBD2	TRBJ2-3	TGCGCCAGCAGCCAGGGGACTAGCGGGGGGTGGGGCACAGATACGCAGTATTTT	CASSQGTSGGWGTDTQYF
.	TRBV4-3	15	.	TRBJ1-4	TGCGCCAGCAGCCAAGTCAGTCTAGGGGGTGAAAAACTGTTTTTT	CASSQVSLGGEKLFF
.	TRBV2	13	TRBD1	TRBJ1-2	TGTGCCAGCAGTACTACAGGGGACTATGGCTACACCTTC	CASSTTGDYGYTF
.	TRBV7-8	16	TRBD1	TRBJ1-5	TGTGCCAGCAGCTTCGCGGGACAGGGTAAGAATCAGCCCCAGCATTTT	CASSFAGQGKNQPQHF
once	TRBV7-8	17	TRBD2	TRBJ2-7	TGTGCCAGCAGCACGCGGACTAGCGGGTTCGCTCACTACGAGCAGTACTTC	CASSTRTSGFAHYEQYF
.	TRBV6-5	13	.	TRBJ1-1	TGTGCCAGCAGAGGGAGTAGAAACACTGAAGCTTTCTTT	CASRGSRNTEAFF
.	TRBV7-8	15	TRBD1	TRBJ2-5	TGTGCCAGCAGCCCGCGGACAGGGTACCAAGAGACCCAGTACTTC	CASSPRTGYQETQYF
.	TRBV5-6	12	.	TRBJ2-7	TGTGCCAGCAGCTTAGGAGGTTACGAGCAGTACTTC	CASSLGGYEQYF
.	TRBV4-1	18	TRBD1	TRBJ1-3	TGCGCCAGCAGCCAAAACCCCTCAGGGACAGGGTCTGGAAACACCATATATTTT	CASSQNPSGTGSGNTIYF
.	TRBV19	13	.	TRBJ2-7	TGTGCCAGTAGTATAGGCAGGGACTACGAGCAGTACTTC	CASSIGRDYEQYF
once	TRBV18	15	TRBD1	TRBJ2-2	TGTGCCAGCTCACCACTGACAGGGAGTACCGGGGAGCTGTTTTTT	CASSPLTGSTGELFF
.	TRBV20-1	15	TRBD1	TRBJ1-3	TGCAGTGCTAGTCGGGGACAGGGCTCTGGAAACACCATATATTTT	CSASRGQGSGNTIYF
.	TRBV5-1	12	.	TRBJ1-2	TGCGCCAGCAGCCCCGAGAACTATGGCTACACCTTC	CASSPENYGYTF
.	TRBV7-9	14	.	TRBJ1-1	TGTGCCAGCAGCTTGGGACAAGGGAACACTGAAGCTTTCTTT	CASSLGQGNTEAFF
once	TRBV5-5	14	.	TRBJ2-1	TGTGCCAGCAAATCTGGGGGGGCAAACAATGAGCAGTTCTTC	CASKSGGANNEQFF
.	TRBV6-5	14	TRBD1	TRBJ2-3	TGTGCCAGCAGACGACAGGGCGCCCTAGATACGCAGTATTTT	CASRRQGALDTQYF